This T cell receptor beta chain was profiled in a study of blood T cell repertoires in COVID-19 (dated by TCRdb to the early 2020s). About the full investigation: The collaborator samples originated in the United States, Italy and Spain and spanned the acute and convalescent phases of COVID-19. The sample metadata nearly always contained a de-identified subject ID, COVID-19 status, age in years and sex. The repertoires were released in a freely available public database intended as a resource for research on the immune response to SARS-CoV-2. Where available, HLA class I and class II types were obtained from metadata supplied by the sample provider rather than from assay-based typing. The samples were drawn from the first 160 participants of the ongoing ImmuneRACE study and from 1,254 subjects provided by 6 global collaborators. Subjects who had been exposed to COVID-19, were actively infected with it, or had recovered from it provided the deeply sampled blood TCRbeta repertoires that made up the dataset. The material from the prospective study consisted of cDNA or gDNA derived from T cells, B-cell-depleted T cells, or PBMCs. Broad study findings and their caveats: The quantity of clinical and demographic metadata differed by source and by participant and was supplied without curation.

After removal of 3 bases from V and 5 bases from J, the junction retains 6 bases not matched to a gene. CDR1 and CDR2 were assigned from the germline V gene as SQVTM and ANQGSEA. CDR3 length: 14 amino acids, cysteine to phenylalanine. Only the CDR3 DNA stays, 42 bases, in frame from base 1. TCRbeta CDR3 regions were amplified from genomic DNA using the immunoSEQ Assay, a bias-controlled multiplex PCR. On the study's bioinformatics: Nucleated cell counts per sample were estimated from amplification of reference gene primers within the assay. To quantify the absolute abundance of each unique TCRbeta CDR3 rearrangement, sequence reads were collapsed and filtered. For each sample, productive Simpson clonality was calculated by taking the square root of Simpson's diversity index across productive rearrangements. This immuneACCESS table, as held by TCRdb, lists in-frame sequences with V and J called but not all clones. Of the missing ones, under half trace to an unresolved V gene in checked studies; the others have no known cause. For V, J and clone size, that table is used; D and trimming come from the DNA. This sample is represented by hundreds of thousands of clones; 88% of them were singletons. The ten most abundant clones make up 1.4% to 1.5% of the sample.

With regard to this clone: Its antigen is currently not known. Per-nucleotide qualities are absent, and no much larger clonotype sits a single base away.

Participants in the prospective study were aged about 18 to 100 years, lived in under 30 United States geographic areas, and enrolled through a virtual design. Cohort assignment in the prospective study relied on participant-reported clinical history from a screening survey and a study questionnaire. Exposed participants had been in contact with someone with a PCR-confirmed or clinician-diagnosed COVID-19 case within 2 weeks of study entry. In the prospective study, mobile phlebotomists collected whole blood, serum and a nasopharyngeal or oropharyngeal swab from each participant. Over a roughly 2-month period, participants in the prospective study had the option of providing additional blood draws and questionnaires. Before DNA extraction, prospective study blood samples were shipped either frozen or at room temperature.

The source is a woman in her late teens or twenties who had been exposed to COVID-19. The sequenced sample consisted of PBMCs or T cells enriched from blood (not recorded which). The V gene is TRBV29-1 and the J gene is TRBJ1-2, with 10 bases aligning to TRBD1. The CDR3 region has the sequence CSVETGGADYGYTF. The bases are TGCAGCGTTGAGACAGGGGGCGCAGATTATGGCTACACCTTC.